This T cell receptor beta chain stems from a study of shared clonotypes between healthy human individuals. Study results and caveats: Rarefaction showed that sequencing of sorted subsets was incomplete (despite large depth).

Trimming took 0 bases from V and 6 from J; bases not matched to a gene: 22. CDR1 LGHNA and CDR2 YSLEER come from the germline V gene. The CDR3 sequence is 20 residues long. Regarding this clone: Its antigen is still unknown.

Sequenced by immunoSEQ multiplex PCR; TCRdb stores in-frame clones only, minus some. The sample carries hundreds of thousands of clones, about 92% recorded once. The naive CD8 population came from CD45RO-negative cells selected for CCR7, without terminally differentiated effector memory CD45RA+ cells. The V and J genes are TRBV4-3 and TRBJ2-7; 8 nucleotides line up with TRBD2. The TCR was taken from a man aged 25-40 years in good health. Sequenced: naive CD8+ T cells sorted from blood. The CDR3 sequence is CASSQETGDSGTRSWAEQYF. The CDR3 region has the DNA TGCGCCAGCAGCCAAGAAACGGGGGATAGCGGGACGCGAAGTTGGGCCGAGCAGTACTTC.